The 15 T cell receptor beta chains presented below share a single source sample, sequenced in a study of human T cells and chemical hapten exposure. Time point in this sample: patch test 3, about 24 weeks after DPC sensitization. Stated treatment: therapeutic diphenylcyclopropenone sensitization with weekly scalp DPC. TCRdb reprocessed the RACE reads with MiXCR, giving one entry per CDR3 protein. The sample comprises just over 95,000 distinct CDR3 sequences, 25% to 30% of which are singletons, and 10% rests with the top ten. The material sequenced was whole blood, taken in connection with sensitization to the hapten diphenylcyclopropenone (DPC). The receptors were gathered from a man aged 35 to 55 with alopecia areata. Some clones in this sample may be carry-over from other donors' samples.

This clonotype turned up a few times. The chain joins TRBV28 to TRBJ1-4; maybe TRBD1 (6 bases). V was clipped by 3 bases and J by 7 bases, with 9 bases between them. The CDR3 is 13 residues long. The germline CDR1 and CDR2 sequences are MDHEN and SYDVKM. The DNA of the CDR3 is TGTGCCAGCAGTTTCGGAGGGGGTGAAAAACTGTTTTTT. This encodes CASSFGGGEKLFF.

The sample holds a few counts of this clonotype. The DNA of the CDR3 is TGCAGTGCTCCTTCGGGTAGCGGGGTCCTTGATACGCAGTATTTT. As protein: CSAPSGSGVLDTQYF. The chain has TRBV20-1 and TRBJ2-3; TRBD2 matches 8 bases. V shed 5 bases and J 6 bases; nucleotides not matched to a gene: 13. The CDR3 covers 15 residues. Germline V CDR1 and CDR2: DFQATT, SNEGSKA (reference sequence).

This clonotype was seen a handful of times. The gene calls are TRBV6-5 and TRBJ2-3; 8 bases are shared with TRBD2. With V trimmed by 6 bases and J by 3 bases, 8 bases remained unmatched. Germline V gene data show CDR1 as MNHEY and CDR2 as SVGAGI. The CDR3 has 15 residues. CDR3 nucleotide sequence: TGTGCCAGCAGGCTACAAGGCGGGGGGACAGATACGCAGTATTTT. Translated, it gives CASRLQGGGTDTQYF.

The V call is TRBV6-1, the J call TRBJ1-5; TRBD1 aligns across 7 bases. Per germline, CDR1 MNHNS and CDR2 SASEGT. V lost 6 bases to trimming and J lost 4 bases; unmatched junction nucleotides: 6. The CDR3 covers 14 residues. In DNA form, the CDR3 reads TGTGCCAGCAGACCCGGGACAGCTAATCAGCCCCAGCATTTT. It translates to CASRPGTANQPQHF.

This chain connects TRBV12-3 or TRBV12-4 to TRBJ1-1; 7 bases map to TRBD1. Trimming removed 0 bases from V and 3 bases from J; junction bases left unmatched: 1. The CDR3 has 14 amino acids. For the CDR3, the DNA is TGTGCCAGCAGTTTAGCAGGGGGCCACACTGAAGCTTTCTTT. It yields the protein CASSLAGGHTEAFF.

The CDR3 DNA reads as TGTGCCAGCAGTTACTCGGGAGTAGAAGAGACCCAGTACTTC. It translates to CASSYSGVEETQYF. This chain uses TRBV6-6 with TRBJ2-5; the D gene is possibly TRBD2 (5 bases). Trimming removed 0 bases at V and 3 bases at J, with 8 bases between. The CDR3 consists of 14 residues. In germline, CDR1 is MNHNY, CDR2 SVGAGI (reference sequence).

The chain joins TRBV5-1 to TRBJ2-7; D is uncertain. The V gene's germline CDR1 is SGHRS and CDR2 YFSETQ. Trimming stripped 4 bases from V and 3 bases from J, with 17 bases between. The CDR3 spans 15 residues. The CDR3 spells CASSPGTIGDYEQYF. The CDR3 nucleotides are TGCGCCAGCAGCCCGGGCACCATCGGAGACTACGAGCAGTACTTC.

The CDR3: CASSLGSASGSTDTQYF. As DNA, the CDR3 is TGTGCCAGCAGCTTAGGTTCGGCTAGCGGAAGCACAGATACGCAGTATTTT. The chain has TRBV7-8 and TRBJ2-3; 7 positions agree with TRBD2. Germline V gene sequence: CDR1 SGHVS, CDR2 FQNEAQ. The J segment lost 0 bases and the V segment lost 1 base, leaving 7 bases of the junction unmatched. There are 17 residues in the CDR3.

CDR3 sequence: CSARDMADTQYF. In DNA, the CDR3 is TGCAGTGCTAGAGATATGGCGGATACGCAGTATTTT. The V call is TRBV20-1, the J call TRBJ2-3; D remains unclear. In germline, CDR1 is DFQATT, CDR2 SNEGSKA (reference sequence). This CDR3 is 12 amino acids long. Trimming stripped 0 bases from V and 6 bases from J, with 7 bases between.

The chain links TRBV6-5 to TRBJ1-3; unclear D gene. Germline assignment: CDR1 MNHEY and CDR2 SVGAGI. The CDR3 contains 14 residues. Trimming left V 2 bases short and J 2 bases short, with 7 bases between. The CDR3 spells CASSYAAAGNTIYF. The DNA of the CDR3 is TGTGCCAGCAGTTACGCGGCAGCTGGAAACACCATATATTTT.

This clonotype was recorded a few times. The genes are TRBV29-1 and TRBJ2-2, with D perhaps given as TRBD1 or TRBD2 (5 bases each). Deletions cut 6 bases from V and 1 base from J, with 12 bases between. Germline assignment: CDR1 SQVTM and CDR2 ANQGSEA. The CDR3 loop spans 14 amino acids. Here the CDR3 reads CSVTGRMNTGELFF. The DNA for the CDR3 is TGCAGCGTGACGGGACGGATGAACACCGGGGAGCTGTTTTTT.

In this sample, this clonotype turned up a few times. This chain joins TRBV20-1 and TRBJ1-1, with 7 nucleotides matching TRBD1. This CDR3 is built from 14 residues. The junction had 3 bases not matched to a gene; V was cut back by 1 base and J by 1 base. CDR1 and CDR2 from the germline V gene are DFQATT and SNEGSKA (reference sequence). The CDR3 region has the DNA TGCAGTGCTAGAGCAGGGGGGGAGAACACTGAAGCTTTCTTT. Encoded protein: CSARAGGENTEAFF.

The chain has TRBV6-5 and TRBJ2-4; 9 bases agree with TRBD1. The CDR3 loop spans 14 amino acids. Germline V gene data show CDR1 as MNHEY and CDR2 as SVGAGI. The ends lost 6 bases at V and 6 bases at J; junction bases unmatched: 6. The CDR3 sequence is CASRTDRGGNIQYF. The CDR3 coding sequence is TGTGCCAGCAGGACGGACAGGGGAGGAAACATTCAGTACTTC.

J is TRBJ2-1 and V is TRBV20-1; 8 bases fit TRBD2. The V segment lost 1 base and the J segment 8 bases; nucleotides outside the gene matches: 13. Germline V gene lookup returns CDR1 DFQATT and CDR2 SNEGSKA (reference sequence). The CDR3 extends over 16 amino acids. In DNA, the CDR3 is TGCAGTGCTAGAGCCCAGACTAGCGCCCGGCGGGATGAGCAGTTCTTC. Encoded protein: CSARAQTSARRDEQFF.

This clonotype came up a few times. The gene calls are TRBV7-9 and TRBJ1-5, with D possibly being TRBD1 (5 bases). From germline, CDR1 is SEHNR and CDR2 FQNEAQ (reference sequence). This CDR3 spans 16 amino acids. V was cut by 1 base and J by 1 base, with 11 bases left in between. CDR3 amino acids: CASSLGAGQSNQPQHF. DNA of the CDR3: TGTGCCAGCAGCTTAGGGGCAGGGCAAAGCAATCAGCCCCAGCATTTT. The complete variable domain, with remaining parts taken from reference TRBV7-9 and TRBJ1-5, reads DTGVSQNPRHKITKRGQNVTFRCDPISEHNRLYWYRQTLGQGPEFLTYFQNEAQLEKSRLLSDRFSAERPKGSFSTLEIQRTEQGDSAMYLCASSLGAGQSNQPQHFGDGTRLSIL.